This T cell receptor (beta chain) was sequenced during a study of beta chain features in type 1 diabetes. Overall study results and limits: For Type 1 diabetes patients, all four CD4+ subsets carried TCRB CDR3s that were moderately but significantly shorter.

Expressed TCRB transcripts were sequenced because the entire RNA isolate underwent reverse transcription. The protocol was immunoSEQ multiplex PCR, while the TCRdb copy is restricted to in-frame clones and leaves out a portion. The table lists about 660,000 clones, over 13% of them singletons. Looked up from germline, CDR1 is SGHDN and CDR2 is FVKESK. V lost 4 bases, J lost 0 bases, and 13 bases lay in between. The CDR3 extends over 16 amino acids. This clone was counted between two and nine times. Antigen: not known. The J gene is TRBJ2-1, the V gene TRBV14; TRBD1 is a possible D gene (6 bases). The specimen was naive CD4+ T cells from blood. This receptor was obtained from a man younger than 35 with type 1 diabetes. The CDR3 loop reads CASSLPRGSSYNEQFF. The CDR3 bases are TGTGCCAGCAGCCTTCCCAGGGGAAGCTCCTACAATGAGCAGTTCTTC.